This TCR beta chain was observed in a study of early stage breast cancer tumors. The overall study: Twelve of the 16 invasive tumors were ER+, PR+ and HER2-.

Germline V CDR1 and CDR2: MNHEY, SVGAGI. V lost 6 bases and J lost 5, with 11 bases in between. This CDR3 is built from 12 residues. Study-wide results and limits: Commonly generated sequences made up most enriched TCRB sequences shared between patients. Blood repertoires resembled normal breast more than tumor.

Within the sample, this clone is medium-sized. Antigen specificity is unknown. Sequenced by immunoSEQ multiplex PCR; TCRdb stores in-frame clones only, minus some. The table lists some 30,000 clones, 60% to 80% of them singletons, with around 9.1% in the top ten. Sequencing input: breast tumor tissue. This sequence joins TRBV6-5 and TRBJ2-7; D is possibly TRBD1 (6 bases). The receptor was isolated from a young adult with breast cancer. Here the CDR3 DNA reads TGTGCCAGCAGCACACAGGGTAACGAGCAGTACTTC. Its translation is CASSTQGNEQYF.